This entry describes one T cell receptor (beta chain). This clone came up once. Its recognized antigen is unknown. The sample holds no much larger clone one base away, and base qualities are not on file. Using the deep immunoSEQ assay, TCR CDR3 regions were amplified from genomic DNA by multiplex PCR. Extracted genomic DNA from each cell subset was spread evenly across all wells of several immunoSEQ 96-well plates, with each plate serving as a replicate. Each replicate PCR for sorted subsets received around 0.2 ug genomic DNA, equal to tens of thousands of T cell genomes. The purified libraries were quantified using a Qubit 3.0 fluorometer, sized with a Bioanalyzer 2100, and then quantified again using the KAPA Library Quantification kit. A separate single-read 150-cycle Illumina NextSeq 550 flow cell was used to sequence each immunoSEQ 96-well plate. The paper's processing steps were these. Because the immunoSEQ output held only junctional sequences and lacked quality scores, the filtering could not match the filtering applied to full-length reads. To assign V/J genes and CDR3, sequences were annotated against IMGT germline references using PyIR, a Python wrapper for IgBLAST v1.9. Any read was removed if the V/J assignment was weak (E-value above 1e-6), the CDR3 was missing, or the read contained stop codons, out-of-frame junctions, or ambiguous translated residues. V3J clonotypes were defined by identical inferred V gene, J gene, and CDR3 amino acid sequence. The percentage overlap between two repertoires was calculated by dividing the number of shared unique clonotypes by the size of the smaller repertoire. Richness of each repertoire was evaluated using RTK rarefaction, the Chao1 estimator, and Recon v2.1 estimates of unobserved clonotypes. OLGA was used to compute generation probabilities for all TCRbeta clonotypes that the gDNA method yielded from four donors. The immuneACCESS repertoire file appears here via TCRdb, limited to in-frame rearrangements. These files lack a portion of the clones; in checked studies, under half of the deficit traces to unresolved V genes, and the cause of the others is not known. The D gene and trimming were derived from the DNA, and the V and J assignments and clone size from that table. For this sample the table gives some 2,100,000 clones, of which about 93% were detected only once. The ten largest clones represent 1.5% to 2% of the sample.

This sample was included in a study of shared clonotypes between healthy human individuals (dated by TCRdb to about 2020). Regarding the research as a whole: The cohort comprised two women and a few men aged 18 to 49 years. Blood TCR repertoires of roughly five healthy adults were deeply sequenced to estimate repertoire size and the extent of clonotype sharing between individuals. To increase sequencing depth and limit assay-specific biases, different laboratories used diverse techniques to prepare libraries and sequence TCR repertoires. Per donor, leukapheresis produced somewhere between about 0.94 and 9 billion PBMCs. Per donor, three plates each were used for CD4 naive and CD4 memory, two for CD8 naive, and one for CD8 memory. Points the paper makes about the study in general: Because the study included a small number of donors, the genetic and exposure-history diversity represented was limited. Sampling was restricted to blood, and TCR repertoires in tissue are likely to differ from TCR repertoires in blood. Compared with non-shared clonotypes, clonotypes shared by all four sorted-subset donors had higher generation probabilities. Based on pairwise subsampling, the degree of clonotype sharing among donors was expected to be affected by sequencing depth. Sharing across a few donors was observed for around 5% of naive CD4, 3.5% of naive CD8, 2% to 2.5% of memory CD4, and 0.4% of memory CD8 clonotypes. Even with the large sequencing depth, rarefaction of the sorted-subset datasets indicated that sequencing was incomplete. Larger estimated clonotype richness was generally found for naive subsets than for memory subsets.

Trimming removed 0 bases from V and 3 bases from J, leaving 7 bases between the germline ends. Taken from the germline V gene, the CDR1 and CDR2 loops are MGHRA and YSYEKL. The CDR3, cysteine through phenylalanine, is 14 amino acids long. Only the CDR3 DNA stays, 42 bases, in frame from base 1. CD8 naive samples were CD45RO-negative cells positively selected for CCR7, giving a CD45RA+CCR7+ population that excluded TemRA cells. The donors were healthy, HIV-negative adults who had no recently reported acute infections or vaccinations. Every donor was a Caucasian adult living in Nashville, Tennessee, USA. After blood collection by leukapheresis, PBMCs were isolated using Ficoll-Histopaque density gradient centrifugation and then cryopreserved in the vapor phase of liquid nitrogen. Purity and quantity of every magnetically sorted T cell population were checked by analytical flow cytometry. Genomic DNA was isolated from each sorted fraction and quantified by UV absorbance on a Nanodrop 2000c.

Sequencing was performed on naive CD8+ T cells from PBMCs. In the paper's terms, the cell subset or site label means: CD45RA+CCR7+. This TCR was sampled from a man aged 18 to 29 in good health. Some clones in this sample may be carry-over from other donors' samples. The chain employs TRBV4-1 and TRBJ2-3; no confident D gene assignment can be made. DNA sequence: TGCGCCAGCAGCCAAGAGACGAGGACAGATACGCAGTATTTT. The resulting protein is CASSQETRTDTQYF.